These 26 T cell receptor beta chains share one sample of origin, sequenced in a study of OX40 agonist ivuxolimab in advanced cancers. Clones were read by immunoSEQ multiplex PCR, and TCRdb kept only the in-frame ones, dropping some. This table holds about 61,000 clones, about 88% found once. This material consisted of CD4+ or CD8+ T cells sorted from blood, taken in a trial of the OX40 agonist ivuxolimab. The source is an adult with an advanced solid tumor such as melanoma, head and neck, liver or kidney cancer.

The chain carries TRBV18 and TRBJ1-4; D not certain. Germline V gene sequence: CDR1 KGHSH, CDR2 LQKENI. The V gene lost 3 bases and the J gene lost 7 bases, with 9 bases spanning the gap. The CDR3 has 13 amino acids. CDR3 coding DNA: TGTGCCAGCTCACCGTCACGGAGTGAAAAACTGTTTTTT. It is translated as CASSPSRSEKLFF.

In DNA form, the CDR3 reads TGTGCCAGCAGTGAACAGACAGGGGGCTTGGAAAAACTGTTTTTT. Its translation is CASSEQTGGLEKLFF. The chain carries TRBV28 and TRBJ1-4, with TRBD1 matching over 10 bases. The ends lost 5 bases at V and 8 bases at J; junction bases unmatched: 8. The CDR3 consists of 15 residues. Looked up from germline, CDR1 is MDHEN and CDR2 is SYDVKM.

For the CDR3, the DNA is TGTGCCAGCAGCTTAGCGGGGGAGACGGAGACCCAGTACTTC. Amino acids: CASSLAGETETQYF. The chain links TRBV28 to TRBJ2-5, with TRBD2 matching 9 bases. With V trimmed by 6 bases and J by 5 bases, 7 bases remained unmatched. Looked up from germline, CDR1 is MDHEN and CDR2 is SYDVKM. The CDR3 has 14 residues.

V is TRBV5-1 and J is TRBJ2-3; 12 nucleotides align to TRBD2. Germline V CDR1 and CDR2: SGHRS, YFSETQ. The CDR3 has 15 residues. V was pared by 4 bases and J by 6 bases, with 6 bases of the junction left unmatched. The CDR3 DNA is TGCGCCAGCAGCCCGCTAGCGGGGGGGCGGGATACGCAGTATTTT. Protein sequence: CASSPLAGGRDTQYF.

The CDR3 protein is CASSLGSGGALEQFF. The CDR3 nucleotides are TGCGCCAGCAGCTTGGGTAGCGGGGGGGCCCTTGAGCAGTTCTTC. This chain connects TRBV5-1 to TRBJ2-1; TRBD2 agrees at 11 bases. Germline CDR1 reads SGHRS; CDR2 reads YFSETQ. The CDR3 contains 15 residues. V lost 0 bases and J lost 9; bases outside the gene matches: 5. The whole variable domain, remainder taken from reference TRBV5-1 and TRBJ2-1, is KAGVTQTPRYLIKTRGQQVTLSCSPISGHRSVSWYQQTPGQGLQFLFEYFSETQRNKGNFPGRFSGRQFSNSRSEMNVSTLELGDSALYLCASSLGSGGALEQFFGPGTRLTVL.

The gene calls are TRBV19 and TRBJ1-2, with 9 bases fitting TRBD1. Germline CDR1 is LNHDA and CDR2 is SQIVND (reference sequence). V lost 7 bases, J lost 1 base, and 7 bases stayed unmatched. The CDR3 contains 15 residues. CDR3 sequence: CASIGTGSGNYGYTF. The CDR3 DNA reads TGTGCCAGTATTGGGACAGGGTCGGGTAACTATGGCTACACCTTC.

The V and J genes are TRBV6-5 and TRBJ2-7; TRBD1 matches 8 bases. Germline V lookup: CDR1 MNHEY, CDR2 SVGAGI. The junction had 9 bases not matched to a gene; V was cut back by 7 bases and J by 7 bases. The CDR3 is 13 amino acids. CDR3 in DNA: TGTGCCAGCACCACAGGGGGATCCGGAGAGCAGTACTTC. It codes for CASTTGGSGEQYF.

The chain employs TRBV5-1 and TRBJ2-1; D gene ambiguous. The V and J ends lost 4 bases and 5 bases respectively, with 16 bases between them. Germline V gene data show CDR1 as SGHRS and CDR2 as YFSETQ. The CDR3 sequence is 15 residues long. CDR3 sequence reads: CASSIPTLQNNEQFF. CDR3 DNA: TGCGCCAGCAGCATCCCTACGTTACAGAACAATGAGCAGTTCTTC.

V is TRBV18 and J is TRBJ1-3; 7 bases line up with TRBD1. The CDR3 runs to 17 residues. J lost 0 bases, V lost 0 bases, and 5 bases had no gene match. Germline assignment: CDR1 KGHSH and CDR2 LQKENI. The CDR3 loop reads CASSPPQGGSSGNTIYF. CDR3 in DNA: TGTGCCAGCTCACCACCGCAGGGGGGATCCTCTGGAAACACCATATATTTT.

The chain combines TRBV11-1 with TRBJ2-7; D remains unclear. The CDR3 length is 14 residues. V lost 1 base and J 2 bases, leaving 9 bases between the germline ends. Germline V gene data show CDR1 as SGHAT and CDR2 as FQDESV (reference sequence). The CDR3 reads CASSLVASTYEQYF. CDR3 DNA: TGTGCCAGCAGCTTAGTCGCCAGCACCTACGAGCAGTACTTC.

This clone was found a few times. The chain employs TRBV5-6 and TRBJ2-6; D gene uncertain. CDR1 is SGHDT and CDR2 is YYEEEE in the germline V gene. Trimming shortened V by 5 bases and J by 0 bases, and 12 bases separated the two germline ends. The CDR3 sequence is 16 residues long. The CDR3 DNA reads as TGTGCCAGCAGTCAGGAGTTAAGCTCTGGGGCCAACGTCCTGACTTTC. Amino acids: CASSQELSSGANVLTF.

CDR3 protein: CASSLGTERSGELFF. The CDR3 DNA sequence: TGCGCCAGCAGCTTGGGGACAGAGCGGTCCGGGGAGCTGTTTTTT. The chain has TRBV5-1 and TRBJ2-2; D possibly corresponds to TRBD1 (6 bases). Germline V CDR1 and CDR2: SGHRS, YFSETQ. V was trimmed by 0 bases and J by 6 bases, leaving 12 bases between them. The CDR3 runs to 15 residues.

This clone was picked up a small number of times. The CDR3 region is CASSQGGYRGDYNEQFF. In nucleotides, the CDR3 is TGCGCCAGCAGCCAAGGTGGATACAGGGGGGACTACAATGAGCAGTTCTTC. The J gene is TRBJ2-1, the V gene TRBV4-1; 8 bases line up with TRBD1. The CDR3 is 17 residues long. J gave up 3 bases and V 1 base, and 8 bases lay outside the gene matches. Per germline, CDR1 MGHRA and CDR2 YSYEKL.

The chain couples TRBV7-9 to TRBJ1-1; D may be TRBD1 (6 bases). V was cut by 4 bases and J by 0 bases, with 15 bases left in between. The CDR3 has 16 residues. Germline V lookup: CDR1 SEHNR, CDR2 FQNEAQ (reference sequence). This chain's CDR3 is CASSSEHRALNTEAFF. CDR3 nucleotides: TGTGCCAGCAGCTCGGAACACAGGGCGCTGAACACTGAAGCTTTCTTT.

J is TRBJ1-1 and V is TRBV5-1, with no clear D. The CDR3 contains 13 residues. Trimming shortened V by 0 bases and J by 5 bases, and 8 bases separated the two germline ends. Germline CDR1 and CDR2: SGHRS and YFSETQ. CDR3 region: CASSLVRETEAFF. CDR3 coding DNA: TGCGCCAGCAGCTTGGTTAGGGAGACTGAAGCTTTCTTT.

The chain recombines TRBV5-1 with TRBJ2-7; possible D gene TRBD1, 7 bases. CDR3 size: 15 residues. CDR1 SGHRS and CDR2 YFSETQ come from the germline V gene. The germline V and J ends were trimmed by 2 bases and 3 bases, with 15 bases remaining between them. The CDR3 sequence: CASSLLQGGNYEQYF. CDR3 nucleotide sequence: TGCGCCAGCAGCTTACTCCAGGGGGGCAACTACGAGCAGTACTTC.

The gene calls are TRBV19 and TRBJ2-3; 12 bases agree with TRBD1. This CDR3 comprises 19 residues. V lost 3 bases and J lost 0; bases outside the gene matches: 10. CDR1 and CDR2 (germline): LNHDA, SQIVND (reference sequence). The CDR3 nucleotides are TGTGCCAGTAGTATCAGCTCGGGACAGGGGGCCTCTAGCACAGATACGCAGTATTTT. Translation gives CASSISSGQGASSTDTQYF.

The V and J genes are TRBV6-1 and TRBJ2-3; 9 bases align to TRBD2. CDR3 length: 15 residues. After removal of 2 bases from V and 5 bases from J, the junction contained 5 bases not matched to a gene. Germline-derived CDR1 and CDR2 are MNHNS and SASEGT. The CDR3 nucleotides are TGTGCCAGCAGTGAACAGCGGGGGGCGAAAGATACGCAGTATTTT. It translates to CASSEQRGAKDTQYF.

The chain uses TRBV6-1 and TRBJ2-3; 9 bases match TRBD1. This CDR3 has 15 amino acids. V shed 6 bases and J 0 bases; nucleotides not matched to a gene: 4. Germline values: CDR1 MNHNS, CDR2 SASEGT. In DNA, the CDR3 is TGTGCCAGCAGCGGACAGGGGACTAGCACAGATACGCAGTATTTT. Its protein product is CASSGQGTSTDTQYF.

This clone was seen more than once but under ten times. The chain couples TRBV6-1 to TRBJ2-7; no reliable D call. The V end was cut by 6 bases, the J end by 3 bases, with 9 bases between. In germline, CDR1 is MNHNS, CDR2 SASEGT. The CDR3 is 12 residues long. The CDR3 spells CASSMTDYEQYF. The CDR3 coding sequence is TGTGCCAGCAGCATGACCGACTACGAGCAGTACTTC.

This chain joins TRBV5-1 and TRBJ2-3; 10 nucleotides align to TRBD1. V dropped 0 bases and J dropped 3; count of bases not matched to a gene: 4. The CDR3 is made up of 16 amino acids. The germline V gene encodes CDR1 SGHRS and CDR2 YFSETQ. CDR3 DNA: TGCGCCAGCAGCTTGGCCCGGGGACAGGGGACAGATACGCAGTATTTT. Translating gives CASSLARGQGTDTQYF. Filled out from reference TRBV5-1 and TRBJ2-3, the complete variable domain reads KAGVTQTPRYLIKTRGQQVTLSCSPISGHRSVSWYQQTPGQGLQFLFEYFSETQRNKGNFPGRFSGRQFSNSRSEMNVSTLELGDSALYLCASSLARGQGTDTQYFGPGTRLTVL.

The chain links TRBV19 to TRBJ1-4, with D tentatively TRBD1 (6 bases). The germline V gene encodes CDR1 LNHDA and CDR2 SQIVND (reference sequence). V was cut by 5 bases and J by 4 bases, with 17 bases left in between. The CDR3 sequence is 16 residues long. This chain's CDR3 is CASSAFQGNLNEKLFF. The CDR3 DNA reads TGTGCCAGTAGTGCCTTTCAGGGGAACCTTAATGAAAAACTGTTTTTT.

The chain couples TRBV5-5 to TRBJ2-3; D gene uncertain. V was trimmed by 5 bases and J by 2 bases, leaving 6 bases between them. This CDR3 is 12 amino acids long. Germline V gives CDR1 SGHKS, CDR2 YYEKEE (reference sequence). The CDR3 region has the DNA TGTGCCAGCAGAGCGTCCACAGATACGCAGTATTTT. Translation: CASRASTDTQYF.

This sequence joins TRBV7-9 and TRBJ1-3, with unresolved D. Trimming shortened V by 7 bases and J by 0 bases, and 4 bases separated the two germline ends. Germline V gene sequence: CDR1 SEHNR, CDR2 FQNEAQ (reference sequence). The length of the CDR3 is 12 residues. The CDR3 nucleotides are TGTGCCAGCAAGCCCTCTGGAAACACCATATATTTT. Its translation: CASKPSGNTIYF.

In this sample, this clone turned up a few times. At the DNA level, this CDR3 is encoded by other sequences in the same sample as well. This chain links TRBV7-9 with TRBJ1-5; tentative D call: TRBD1 (6 bases). Deletions cut 5 bases from V and 0 bases from J, with 11 bases between. The length of the CDR3 is 15 residues. Germline assignment: CDR1 SEHNR and CDR2 FQNEAQ (reference sequence). CDR3 residues: CASSLGGYSNQPQHF. The CDR3 DNA reads TGTGCCAGCAGCCTGGGGGGCTATAGCAATCAGCCCCAGCATTTT.

CDR3 bases: TGCGCCAGCAGCCGTAGCGGGCCCTCCTACGAGCAGTACTTC. Protein sequence: CASSRSGPSYEQYF. V and J are TRBV5-1 and TRBJ2-7; 7 bases agree with TRBD2. Germline loops: CDR1 SGHRS, CDR2 YFSETQ. This CDR3 spans 14 amino acids. V gave up 4 bases and J gave up 0 bases; unmatched junction bases: 4.